The entry below describes one T cell receptor beta chain. The antigen it recognizes is unknown. Base-call qualities are not available, and no considerably larger clone is one nucleotide away. Enrolling through a virtual design, the prospective study's participants ranged in age from roughly 18 to 89 years and lived across roughly 24 United States geographic areas. In the prospective study, cohorts were assigned on the basis of participant-reported clinical history obtained from a screening survey and a study questionnaire. ImmuneRACE Cohort 3 recovered participants were defined by two consecutive negative NP/OP PCR tests, healthcare professional clearance, or symptom resolution. Mobile phlebotomists in the prospective study collected whole blood, serum and a nasopharyngeal or oropharyngeal swab from every participant. Prospective study participants could optionally give additional blood draws and questionnaires over an approximately 2-month period. Before DNA extraction, blood samples from the prospective study were shipped at room temperature or frozen.

Trimming leaves V shorter by 3 bases and J shorter by 2 bases, with the junction holding 5 bases beyond the gene matches. Including cysteine and phenylalanine, the CDR3 has 15 amino acids. Of all the DNA, just the CDR3 is kept, 45 bases in frame from base 1. The germline V gene (reference sequence) gives CDR1 as LNHNV and CDR2 as YYDKDF. The data belong to a study of blood T cell repertoires in COVID-19 (dated by TCRdb to 2019 to 2021). For context, the study as a whole: Collaborator samples came from the United States, Italy and Spain and covered acute and convalescent phases of COVID-19. Subjects who had been exposed to COVID-19, were actively infected with it, or had recovered from it provided the deeply sampled blood TCRbeta repertoires that made up the dataset. The samples were drawn from two sources: the first 160 participants of the ongoing ImmuneRACE study, and some 1,300 subjects contributed by 6 global collaborators. A de-identified subject ID, COVID-19 status, age in years and sex were almost always included in the sample metadata. Where available, HLA class I and class II types were obtained from metadata supplied by the sample provider rather than from assay-based typing. The prospective study material was composed of cDNA or gDNA derived from T cells, B-cell-depleted T cells, or PBMCs. The repertoires were made available in a free public database intended to serve as a resource for research on the immune response to SARS-CoV-2. What the research found in general, with its limitations: The amount of clinical and demographic metadata varied by source and participant and was provided uncurated.

TCRbeta CDR3 regions were amplified from genomic DNA using the immunoSEQ Assay, a bias-controlled multiplex PCR. The study's own analysis went as follows. The number of nucleated cells in each sample was estimated by amplification of reference gene primers within the assay. To quantify the absolute abundance of each unique TCRbeta CDR3 rearrangement, sequence reads were collapsed and filtered. For each sample, productive Simpson clonality was calculated as the square root of Simpson's diversity index over productive rearrangements. As stored in TCRdb, this immuneACCESS dataset retains in-frame rearrangements with V and J assigned. A fraction of the clones does not appear; measured against another copy, unresolved V genes explain less than half of the discrepancy, and the remainder lacks a known reason. The V and J calls and the clone size are those of that table, but D and trimming were determined from the DNA. Here the sample has 490,000 or so clones; 70% to 90% occur a single time. The ten largest account for around 1.9% of the sample.

Specimen: PBMCs or T cells enriched from blood (not recorded which). The chain joins TRBV15 to TRBJ2-5; 8 bases in between match TRBD2. The receptor was isolated from a woman aged 40 to 50 who had recovered from COVID-19. The sequenced DNA is TGTGCCACCAGCAGTGGGGGCGGGAGGCAAGAGACCCAGTACTTC. This gives the protein CATSSGGGRQETQYF. Here the CDR3 is joined to the reference TRBV15 and TRBJ2-5 genes, and the full variable domain is: DAMVIQNPRYQVTQFGKPVTLSCSQTLNHNVMYWYQQKSSQAPKLLFHYYDKDFNNEADTPDNFQSRRPNTSFCFLDIRSPGLGDTAMYLCATSSGGGRQETQYFGPGTRLLVL.